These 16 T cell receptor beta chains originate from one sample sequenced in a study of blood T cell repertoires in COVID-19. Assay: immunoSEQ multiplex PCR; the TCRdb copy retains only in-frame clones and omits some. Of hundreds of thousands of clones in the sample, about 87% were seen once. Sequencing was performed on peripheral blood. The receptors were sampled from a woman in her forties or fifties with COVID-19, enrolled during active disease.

The CDR3 sequence is CASSQFLGNQPQHF. The DNA of the CDR3 is TGTGCCAGCAGCCAATTTCTCGGCAATCAGCCCCAGCATTTT. The chain couples TRBV3-1 (or the pseudogene TRBV3-2) to TRBJ1-5; unclear D gene. Germline V lookup: CDR1 LGHDT, CDR2 YNNKEL (reference sequence). This CDR3 comprises 14 residues. Trimming removed 2 bases from V and 2 bases from J, with 7 bases in between.

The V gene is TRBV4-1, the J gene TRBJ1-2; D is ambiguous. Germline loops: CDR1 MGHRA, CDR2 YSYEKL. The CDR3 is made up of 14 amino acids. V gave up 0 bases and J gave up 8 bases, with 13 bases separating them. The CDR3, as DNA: TGCGCCAGCAGCCAAGATAACGGGAGAAGGGGCTACACCTTC. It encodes CASSQDNGRRGYTF.

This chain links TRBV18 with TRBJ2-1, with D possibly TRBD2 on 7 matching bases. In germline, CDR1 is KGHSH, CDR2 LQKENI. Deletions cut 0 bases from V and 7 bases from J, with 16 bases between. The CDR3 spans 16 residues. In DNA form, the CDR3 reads TGTGCCAGCTCACCACCTTTAAGGGGGAGGGTGAATGAGCAGTTCTTC. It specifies CASSPPLRGRVNEQFF.

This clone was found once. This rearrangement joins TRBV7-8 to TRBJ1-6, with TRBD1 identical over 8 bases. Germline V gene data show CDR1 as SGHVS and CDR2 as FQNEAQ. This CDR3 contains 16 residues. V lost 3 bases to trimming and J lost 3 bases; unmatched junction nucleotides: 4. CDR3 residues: CASSFDRGYYNSPLHF. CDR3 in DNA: TGTGCCAGCAGCTTTGACAGGGGCTACTATAATTCACCCCTCCACTTT.

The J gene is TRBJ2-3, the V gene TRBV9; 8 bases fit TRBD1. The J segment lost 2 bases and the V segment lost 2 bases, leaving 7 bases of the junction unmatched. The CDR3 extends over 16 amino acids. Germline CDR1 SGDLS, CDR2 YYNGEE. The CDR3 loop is CASSVPDRVDTDTQYF. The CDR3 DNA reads TGTGCCAGCAGCGTTCCGGACAGGGTTGACACAGATACGCAGTATTTT.

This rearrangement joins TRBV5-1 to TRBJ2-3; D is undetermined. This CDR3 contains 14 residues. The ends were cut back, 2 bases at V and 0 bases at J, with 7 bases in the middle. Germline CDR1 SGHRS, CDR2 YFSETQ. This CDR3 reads CASSFSPSTDTQYF. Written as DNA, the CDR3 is TGCGCCAGCAGCTTCTCCCCTAGCACAGATACGCAGTATTTT.

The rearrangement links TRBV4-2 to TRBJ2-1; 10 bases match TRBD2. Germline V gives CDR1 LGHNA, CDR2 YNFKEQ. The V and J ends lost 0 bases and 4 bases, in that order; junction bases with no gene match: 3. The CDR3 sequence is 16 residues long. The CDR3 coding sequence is TGTGCCAGCAGCCAAGACTTAGCGGGGGGTTACAATGAGCAGTTCTTC. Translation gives CASSQDLAGGYNEQFF.

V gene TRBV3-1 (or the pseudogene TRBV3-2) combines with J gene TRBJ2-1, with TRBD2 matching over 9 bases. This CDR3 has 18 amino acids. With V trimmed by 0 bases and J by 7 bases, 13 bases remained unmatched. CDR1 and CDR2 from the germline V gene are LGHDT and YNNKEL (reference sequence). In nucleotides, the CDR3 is TGTGCCAGCAGCCAAGATCCCCCCGGGACTAGCACCCGGAATGAGCAGTTCTTC. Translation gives CASSQDPPGTSTRNEQFF.

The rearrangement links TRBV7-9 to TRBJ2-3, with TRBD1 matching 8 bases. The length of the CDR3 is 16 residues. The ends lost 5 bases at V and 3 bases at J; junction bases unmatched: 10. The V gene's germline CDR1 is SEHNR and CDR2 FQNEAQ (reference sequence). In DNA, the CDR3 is TGTGCCAGCAGCCCCACGGACAGGGACGGGACAGATACGCAGTATTTT. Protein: CASSPTDRDGTDTQYF. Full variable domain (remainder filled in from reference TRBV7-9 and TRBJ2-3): DTGVSQNPRHKITKRGQNVTFRCDPISEHNRLYWYRQTLGQGPEFLTYFQNEAQLEKSRLLSDRFSAERPKGSFSTLEIQRTEQGDSAMYLCASSPTDRDGTDTQYFGPGTRLTVL.

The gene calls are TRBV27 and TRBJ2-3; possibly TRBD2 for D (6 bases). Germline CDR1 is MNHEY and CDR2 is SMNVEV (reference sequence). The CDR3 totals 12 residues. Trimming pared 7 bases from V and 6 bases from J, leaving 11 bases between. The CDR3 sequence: CASMGGVDTQYF. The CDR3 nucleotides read TGTGCCAGCATGGGCGGGGTCGATACGCAGTATTTT.

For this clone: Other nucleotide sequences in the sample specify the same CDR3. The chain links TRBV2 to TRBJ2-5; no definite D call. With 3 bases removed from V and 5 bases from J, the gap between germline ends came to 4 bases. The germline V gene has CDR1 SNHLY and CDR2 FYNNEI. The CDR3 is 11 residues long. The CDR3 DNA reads TGTGCCAGCAGTGATTCGGAGACCCAGTACTTC. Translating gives CASSDSETQYF.

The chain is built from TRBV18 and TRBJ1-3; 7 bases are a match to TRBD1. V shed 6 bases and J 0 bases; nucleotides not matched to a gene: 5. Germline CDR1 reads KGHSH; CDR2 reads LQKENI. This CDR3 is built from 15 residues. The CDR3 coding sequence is TGTGCCAGCTCCCGACAGGGCTTCTCTGGAAACACCATATATTTT. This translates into CASSRQGFSGNTIYF.

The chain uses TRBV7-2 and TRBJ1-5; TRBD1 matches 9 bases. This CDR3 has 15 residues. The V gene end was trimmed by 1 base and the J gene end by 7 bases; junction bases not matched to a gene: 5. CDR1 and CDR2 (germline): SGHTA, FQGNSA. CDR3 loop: CASSLGGTGWQPQHF. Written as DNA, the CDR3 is TGTGCCAGCAGCTTAGGGGGGACAGGGTGGCAGCCCCAGCATTTT.

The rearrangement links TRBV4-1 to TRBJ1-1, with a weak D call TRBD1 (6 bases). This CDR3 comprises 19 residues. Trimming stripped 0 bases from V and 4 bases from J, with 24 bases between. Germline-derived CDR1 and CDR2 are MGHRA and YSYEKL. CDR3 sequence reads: CASSQDLGQQLLGSTEAFF. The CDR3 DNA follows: TGCGCCAGCAGCCAAGATCTTGGACAGCAACTATTGGGTAGCACTGAAGCTTTCTTT.

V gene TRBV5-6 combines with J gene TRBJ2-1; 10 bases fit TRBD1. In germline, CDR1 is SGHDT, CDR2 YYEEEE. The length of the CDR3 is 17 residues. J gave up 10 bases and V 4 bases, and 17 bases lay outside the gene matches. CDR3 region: CASSAPGTGVNGREQFF. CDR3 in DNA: TGTGCCAGCAGCGCCCCCGGGACAGGGGTGAACGGGAGGGAGCAGTTCTTC.

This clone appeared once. The CDR3 here is CSGEQGPEAFF. In DNA form, the CDR3 reads TGCAGCGGAGAACAGGGGCCTGAAGCTTTCTTT. The chain has TRBV29-1 and TRBJ1-1; 7 positions match TRBD1. The CDR3 sequence is 11 residues long. Looked up from germline, CDR1 is SQVTM and CDR2 is ANQGSEA. With 7 bases clipped from V and 6 bases from J, the junction kept 5 bases outside the gene matches.